This T cell receptor beta chain was documented in a study of tumor-infiltrating lymphocytes in primary liver carcinoma. TCR beta cDNA was prepared out of about 530 ng total RNA by means of a constant-region primer. Sequencing libraries for TCR beta derived from three nested multiplex PCR rounds that used slightly modified ARM-PCR. TRBV1-TRBV30 forward and Cbeta reverse primers drove the first two roughly 10-cycle rounds. In TCRdb, the multiplex PCR reads were re-called with MiXCR into one record per CDR3 protein. The data hold tens of thousands of distinct CDR3 sequences, with more than 60% observed a single time. Germline V gene data show CDR1 as SGHTA and CDR2 as FQGNSA. This CDR3 comprises 15 residues. The V and J ends lost 7 bases and 5 bases, in that order; junction bases with no gene match: 10. The approximately 17-34 mg bulk tissue piece was not sorted before simultaneous RNA and DNA extraction.

The V and J genes are TRBV7-2 and TRBJ2-5, with 10 bases matching TRBD1. The specimen sequenced was liver tumor tissue from sampling region 4. Subset in this sample: tumor region T4, right-lateral pole. The sequence derives from a man aged 40-55 years with primary liver carcinoma and hepatitis B virus infection. CDR3 residues: CASNPRTGGWETQYF. DNA of the CDR3: TGTGCCAGCAACCCTCGGACAGGGGGTTGGGAGACCCAGTACTTC.